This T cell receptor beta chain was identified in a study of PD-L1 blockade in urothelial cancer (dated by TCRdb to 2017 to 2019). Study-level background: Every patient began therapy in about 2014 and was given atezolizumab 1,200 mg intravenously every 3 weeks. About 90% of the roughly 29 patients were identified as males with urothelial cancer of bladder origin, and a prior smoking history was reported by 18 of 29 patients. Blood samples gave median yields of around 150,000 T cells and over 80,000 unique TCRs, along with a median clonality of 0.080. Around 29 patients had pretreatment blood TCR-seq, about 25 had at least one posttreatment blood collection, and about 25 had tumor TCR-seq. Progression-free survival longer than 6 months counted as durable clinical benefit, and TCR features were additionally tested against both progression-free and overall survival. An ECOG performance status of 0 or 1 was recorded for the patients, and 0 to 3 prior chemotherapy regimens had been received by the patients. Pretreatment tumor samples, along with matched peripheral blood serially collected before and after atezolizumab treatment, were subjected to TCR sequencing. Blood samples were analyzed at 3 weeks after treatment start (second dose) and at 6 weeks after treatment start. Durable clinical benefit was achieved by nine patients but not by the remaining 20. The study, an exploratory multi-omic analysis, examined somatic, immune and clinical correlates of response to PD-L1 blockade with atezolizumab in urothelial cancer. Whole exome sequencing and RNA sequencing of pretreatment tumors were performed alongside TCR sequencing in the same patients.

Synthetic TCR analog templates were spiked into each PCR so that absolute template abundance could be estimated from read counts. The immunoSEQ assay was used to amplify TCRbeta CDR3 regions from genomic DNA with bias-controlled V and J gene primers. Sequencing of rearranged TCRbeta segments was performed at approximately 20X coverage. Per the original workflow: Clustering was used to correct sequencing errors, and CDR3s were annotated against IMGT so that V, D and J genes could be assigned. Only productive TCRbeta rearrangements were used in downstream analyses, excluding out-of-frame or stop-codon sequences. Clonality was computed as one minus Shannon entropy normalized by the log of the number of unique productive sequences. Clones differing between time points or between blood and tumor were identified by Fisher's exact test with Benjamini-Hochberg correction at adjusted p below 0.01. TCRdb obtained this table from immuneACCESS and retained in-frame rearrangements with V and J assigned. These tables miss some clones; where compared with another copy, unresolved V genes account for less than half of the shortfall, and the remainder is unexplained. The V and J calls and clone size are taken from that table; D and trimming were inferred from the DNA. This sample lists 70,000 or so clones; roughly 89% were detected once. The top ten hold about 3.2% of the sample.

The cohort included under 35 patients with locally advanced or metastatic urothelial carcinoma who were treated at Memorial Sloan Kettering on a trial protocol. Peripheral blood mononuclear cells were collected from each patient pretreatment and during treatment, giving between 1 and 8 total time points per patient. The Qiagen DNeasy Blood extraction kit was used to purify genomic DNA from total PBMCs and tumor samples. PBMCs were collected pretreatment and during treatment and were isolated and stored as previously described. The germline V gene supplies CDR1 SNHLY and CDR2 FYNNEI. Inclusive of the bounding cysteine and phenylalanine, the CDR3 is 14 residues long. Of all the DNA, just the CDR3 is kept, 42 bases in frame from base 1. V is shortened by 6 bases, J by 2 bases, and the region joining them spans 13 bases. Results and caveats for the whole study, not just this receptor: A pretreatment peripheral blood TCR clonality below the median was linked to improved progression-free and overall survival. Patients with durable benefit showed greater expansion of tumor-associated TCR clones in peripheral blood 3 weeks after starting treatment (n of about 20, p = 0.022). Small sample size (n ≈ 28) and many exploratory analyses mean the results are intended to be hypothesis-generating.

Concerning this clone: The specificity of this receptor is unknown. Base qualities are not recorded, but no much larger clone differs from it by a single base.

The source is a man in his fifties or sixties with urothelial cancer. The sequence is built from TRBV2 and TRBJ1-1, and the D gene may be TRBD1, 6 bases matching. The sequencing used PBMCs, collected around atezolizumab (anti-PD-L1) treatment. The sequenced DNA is TGTGCCAGCAGGAGCAGGGGACTAAACACTGAAGCTTTCTTT. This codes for CASRSRGLNTEAFF.